The 5 T cell receptor beta chains in this list originate from one sample, sequenced in a study of blood T cell repertoires in COVID-19. Method: immunoSEQ multiplex PCR; TCRdb's copy keeps in-frame clones and lacks some. The data hold around 250,000 clones, with approximately 88% observed a single time. The source material was peripheral blood. The receptor source for this set is a woman aged 65 to 85 with COVID-19, enrolled during active disease.

The chain uses TRBV19 and TRBJ2-3, with 9 nucleotides matching TRBD2. The CDR3 is 16 amino acids. The V and J ends lost 1 base and 6 bases, in that order; junction bases with no gene match: 8. The germline gives CDR1 LNHDA, CDR2 SQIVND (reference sequence). The CDR3 protein is CASSIGGTSRIDTQYF. The CDR3 DNA sequence: TGTGCCAGTAGTATAGGAGGGACTAGCCGGATCGATACGCAGTATTTT.

A few counts support this clone. The genes are TRBV7-3 and TRBJ2-1; the match to TRBD2 covers 10 bases. V was clipped by 5 bases and J by 6 bases; unmatched bases: 7. The CDR3 spans 15 residues. Germline CDR1 is SGHTA and CDR2 is FQGTGA. The CDR3 coding sequence is TGTGCCAGCAGCACCCGGTCTAGCGGGAGCAATGAGCAGTTCTTC. This encodes CASSTRSSGSNEQFF.

This chain's CDR3 is CASSIVRGGRETQYF. In nucleotides, the CDR3 is TGTGCCAGTAGTATAGTCAGGGGAGGGCGGGAGACCCAGTACTTC. The rearrangement uses TRBV19 and TRBJ2-5; D is possibly TRBD2 (7 bases). Germline loops: CDR1 LNHDA, CDR2 SQIVND (reference sequence). Trimming cost V 1 base and J 5 bases, with 14 bases left between them. The CDR3 contains 15 residues.

This clone was seen a handful of times. V is TRBV28 and J is TRBJ2-5; TRBD2 aligns across 12 bases. The J segment lost 10 bases and the V segment lost 8 bases, leaving 8 bases of the junction unmatched. Germline V lookup: CDR1 MDHEN, CDR2 SYDVKM. The CDR3 is 13 amino acids. This chain's CDR3 is CASLAGGAEGQYF. In DNA form, the CDR3 reads TGTGCCAGCCTAGCGGGAGGGGCGGAGGGCCAGTACTTC.

The chain couples TRBV10-3 to TRBJ2-2, with TRBD1 matching over 10 bases. Trimming removed 5 bases from V and 4 bases from J; junction bases left unmatched: 7. Germline V gene lookup returns CDR1 ENHRY and CDR2 SYGVKD. The CDR3 contains 16 residues. CDR3 amino acids: CAISPSGTGVTGELFF. The CDR3 DNA reads TGTGCCATCAGTCCCTCGGGGACAGGGGTCACCGGGGAGCTGTTTTTT.